The T cell receptor (beta chain) described here comes from a study of cytomegalovirus exposure and HLA in healthy donors. This clone has only a few counts. Germline V gene sequence: CDR1 MNHEY, CDR2 SMNVEV (reference sequence). The V gene end was trimmed by 2 bases and the J gene end by 3 bases; junction bases not matched to a gene: 10. The CDR3 contains 17 residues. It was with 60 Vbeta and 13 Jbeta primers that the PCR ran. The assay was immunoSEQ multiplex PCR, and TCRdb's table has in-frame clones only and misses some. The repertoire includes roughly 170,000 clones, around 80% of them detected once, and about 1.5% sits in the top ten.

The receptor was derived from a woman between 25 and 40 years old in good health and CMV-seropositive. V is TRBV27 and J is TRBJ2-1; 7 positions agree with TRBD2. The sequencing sample was made of PBMCs. The CDR3 is CASSLGSSSGSYNEQFF. The CDR3 DNA sequence: TGTGCCAGCAGTTTAGGATCTTCTAGCGGTAGCTACAATGAGCAGTTCTTC.